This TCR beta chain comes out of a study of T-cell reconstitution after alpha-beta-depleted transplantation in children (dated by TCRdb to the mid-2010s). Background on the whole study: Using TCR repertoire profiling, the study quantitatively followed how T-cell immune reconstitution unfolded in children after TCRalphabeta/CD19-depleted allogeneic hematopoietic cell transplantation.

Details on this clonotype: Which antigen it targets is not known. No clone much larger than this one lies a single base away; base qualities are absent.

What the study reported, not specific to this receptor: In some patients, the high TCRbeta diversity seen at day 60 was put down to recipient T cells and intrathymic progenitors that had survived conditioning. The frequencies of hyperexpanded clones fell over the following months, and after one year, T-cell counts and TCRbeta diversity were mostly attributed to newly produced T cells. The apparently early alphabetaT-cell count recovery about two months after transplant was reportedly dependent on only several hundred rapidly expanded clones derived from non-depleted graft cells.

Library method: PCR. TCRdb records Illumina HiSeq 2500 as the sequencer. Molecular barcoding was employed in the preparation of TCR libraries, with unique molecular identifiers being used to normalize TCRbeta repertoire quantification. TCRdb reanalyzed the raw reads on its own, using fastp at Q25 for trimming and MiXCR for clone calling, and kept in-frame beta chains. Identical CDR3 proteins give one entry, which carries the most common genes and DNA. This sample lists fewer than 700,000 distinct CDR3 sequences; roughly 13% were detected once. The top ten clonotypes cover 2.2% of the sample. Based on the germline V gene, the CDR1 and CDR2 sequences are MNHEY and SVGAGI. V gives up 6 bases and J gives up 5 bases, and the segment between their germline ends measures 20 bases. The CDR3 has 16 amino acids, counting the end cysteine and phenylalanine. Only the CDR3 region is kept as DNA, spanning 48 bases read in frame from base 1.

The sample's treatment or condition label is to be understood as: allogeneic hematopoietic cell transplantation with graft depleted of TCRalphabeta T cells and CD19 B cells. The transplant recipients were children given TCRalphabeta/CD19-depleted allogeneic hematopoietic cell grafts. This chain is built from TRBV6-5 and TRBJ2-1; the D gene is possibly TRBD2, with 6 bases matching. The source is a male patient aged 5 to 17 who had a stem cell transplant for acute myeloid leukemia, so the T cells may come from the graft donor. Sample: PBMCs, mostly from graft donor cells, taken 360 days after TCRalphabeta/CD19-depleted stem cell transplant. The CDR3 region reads CASSRIFGRGNNEQFF. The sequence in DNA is TGTGCCAGCAGCCGCATCTTCGGGAGAGGAAACAATGAGCAGTTCTTC.